Following are 30 T cell receptor beta chains from one sample sequenced in a study of T cells after yellow fever vaccination. TCRdb re-derived calls from the 5' RACE reads in MiXCR, one entry per CDR3 protein. Of 240,000 or so distinct CDR3 sequences in the sample, less than 8.5% were seen once. Source: CD4+ T cells sorted from PBMCs, taken 15 days after the yellow fever booster vaccination. Source of these receptors: a man aged 30 to 39 who received the YFV17D yellow fever vaccine.

The chain employs TRBV7-2 and TRBJ2-2, with 8 bases fitting TRBD2. The CDR3 has 16 residues. Trimming cost V 0 bases and J 4 bases; bases outside gene matches: 4. Germline V gene lookup returns CDR1 SGHTA and CDR2 FQGNSA. The DNA for the CDR3 is TGTGCCAGCAGCTTAGCAGGACTAGCTGTCACCGGGGAGCTGTTTTTT. This gives the protein CASSLAGLAVTGELFF.

Only a few counts were recorded for this clonotype. This rearrangement joins TRBV4-3 to TRBJ2-7; D is perhaps TRBD1 or TRBD2 (5 bases each). Germline-derived CDR1 and CDR2 are LGHNA and YSLEER. Trimming shortened V by 4 bases and J by 3 bases, and 13 bases separated the two germline ends. The CDR3 sequence is 14 residues long. The CDR3 DNA reads TGCGCCAGCAGCCTCGAAAGGGGAGTCTACGAGCAGTACTTC. Its translation: CASSLERGVYEQYF.

The chain links TRBV16 to TRBJ1-5; D is uncertain. The CDR3 consists of 14 residues. In germline, CDR1 is KGHSY, CDR2 FQNENV. Trimming pared 8 bases from V and 5 bases from J, leaving 16 bases between. CDR3 bases: TGTGCCAGCGCCATCGACACTCCCTATCAGCCCCAGCATTTT. It yields the protein CASAIDTPYQPQHF.

The rearrangement uses TRBV21-1 and TRBJ1-2; the DNA was not compared with TRBD1, the D call given in the table. TRBV21-1 is marked as a pseudogene. The CDR3 loop spans 14 amino acids. CDR3 sequence reads: CASSKEEQGRRILF. The CDR3 coding sequence is TGTGCCAGCAGCAAAGAAGAACAGGGAAGAAGGATCCTCTTC.

This clonotype occurred many times. The chain is built from TRBV30 and TRBJ1-2; D is possibly TRBD1 (5 bases). The CDR3 contains 11 residues. Germline CDR1 GTSNPN, CDR2 SVGIG (reference sequence). Trimming took off 7 bases at V and 5 bases at J, with 11 bases between the two ends. CDR3 amino acids: CAFGAAYGYTF. CDR3 nucleotide sequence: TGTGCCTTCGGGGCTGCTTATGGCTACACCTTC.

The chain uses TRBV5-1 and TRBJ2-1; 12 nucleotides align to TRBD2. Trimming removed 4 bases from V and 7 bases from J; junction bases left unmatched: 6. CDR1 SGHRS and CDR2 YFSETQ come from the germline V gene. The CDR3 length is 15 residues. CDR3: CASSPSSGRGNEQFF. The CDR3 coding sequence is TGCGCCAGCAGCCCCTCTAGCGGGAGGGGGAATGAGCAGTTCTTC.

This clonotype was counted between two and nine times. The rearrangement links TRBV12-3 or TRBV12-4 to TRBJ2-1, with 9 bases matching TRBD2. The CDR3 consists of 14 residues. Germline trimming cut 7 bases from V and 4 bases from J; bases unmatched to any gene: 5. The CDR3 loop reads CASTQTSGYNEQFF. The CDR3 bases are TGTGCCAGCACCCAGACTAGCGGATACAATGAGCAGTTCTTC.

This clonotype was observed many times. The chain joins TRBV20-1 to TRBJ2-3; no definite D call. Between the trimmed V and J ends, which lost 2 bases and 1 base, there was a span of 4 bases. The CDR3 runs to 12 residues. Germline V lookup: CDR1 DFQATT, CDR2 SNEGSKA (reference sequence). The CDR3 loop reads CSARSGTDTQYF. The DNA for the CDR3 is TGCAGTGCTAGATCTGGCACAGATACGCAGTATTTT.

This clonotype occurred many times. The chain carries TRBV10-3 and TRBJ2-7, with D unclear. Germline V lookup: CDR1 ENHRY, CDR2 SYGVKD. The CDR3 runs to 12 residues. V was cut by 8 bases and J by 0 bases, with 8 bases left in between. The CDR3 here is CAIHGDSYEQYF. The CDR3 coding sequence is TGTGCCATCCATGGGGACTCCTACGAGCAGTACTTC.

This chain joins TRBV5-1 and TRBJ2-4; 7 bases are a match to TRBD1. Germline V gives CDR1 SGHRS, CDR2 YFSETQ. The CDR3 loop spans 15 amino acids. V was clipped by 3 bases and J by 0 bases; unmatched bases: 3. CDR3 sequence reads: CASSYTGVAKNIQYF. In DNA, the CDR3 is TGCGCCAGCAGCTACACAGGGGTAGCCAAAAACATTCAGTACTTC.

This clonotype was detected many times. The rearrangement uses TRBV20-1 and TRBJ1-5; no clear D gene. The CDR3 has 13 amino acids. CDR1 is DFQATT and CDR2 is SNEGSKA in the germline V gene (reference sequence). With 0 bases removed from V and 3 bases from J, the gap between germline ends came to 6 bases. CDR3 DNA: TGCAGTGCTAGAGAACAGAACAATCAGCCCCAGCATTTT. Translating gives CSAREQNNQPQHF.

This clonotype was detected ten times or more. The chain is built from TRBV6-2 or TRBV6-3 and TRBJ2-1; 7 bases match TRBD1. J was trimmed by 2 bases and V by 6 bases; bases with no gene match: 13. Germline loops: CDR1 MNHEY, CDR2 SVGEGT. The CDR3 spans 17 residues. In DNA form, the CDR3 reads TGTGCCAGCAGCAAATCGAGGGGGCCCCCTACCTACAATGAGCAGTTCTTC. Its protein product is CASSKSRGPPTYNEQFF.

This clonotype was recorded many times. The J gene is TRBJ2-1, the V gene TRBV5-1; TRBD1 aligns across 7 bases. V was pared by 3 bases and J by 4 bases, with 7 bases of the junction left unmatched. CDR1 and CDR2 (germline): SGHRS, YFSETQ. There are 15 residues in the CDR3. CDR3 bases: TGCGCCAGCAGCTCCGCCGGGACAGAATACAATGAGCAGTTCTTC. Encoded protein: CASSSAGTEYNEQFF.

The chain joins TRBV4-2 to TRBJ2-1, with D maybe TRBD1 (6 bases). CDR1 is LGHNA, CDR2 YNFKEQ, per germline. This CDR3 is 17 amino acids long. V lost 5 bases and J lost 8, with 25 bases in between. DNA for the CDR3: TGTGCCAGCAGCACTCCCTCGGACAGCTATTTGACCGATGAGCAGTTCTTC. It codes for CASSTPSDSYLTDEQFF.

This clonotype turned up a few times. The genes are TRBV18 and TRBJ2-3; TRBD2 matches at 7 bases. Germline V gene lookup returns CDR1 KGHSH and CDR2 LQKENI. The CDR3 is 15 amino acids. Trimming removed 3 bases from V and 0 bases from J; junction bases left unmatched: 3. The CDR3 region is CASSPTAGSTDTQYF. DNA of the CDR3: TGTGCCAGCTCACCGACAGCGGGGAGCACAGATACGCAGTATTTT.

This clonotype was observed a handful of times. This chain links TRBV20-1 with TRBJ2-2; 10 bases fit TRBD2. CDR3 size: 16 residues. The V segment lost 3 bases and the J segment 5 bases; nucleotides outside the gene matches: 9. Germline V gene sequence: CDR1 DFQATT, CDR2 SNEGSKA (reference sequence). CDR3 DNA: TGCAGTGCTAGTGGGGCTAGCGGGAGTTGGACCGGGGAGCTGTTTTTT. It yields the protein CSASGASGSWTGELFF.

The gene calls are TRBV6-5 and TRBJ2-3; TRBD2 aligns across 8 bases. The V gene end was trimmed by 2 bases and the J gene end by 3 bases; junction bases not matched to a gene: 10. CDR1 is MNHEY, CDR2 SVGAGI, per germline. The CDR3 runs to 17 residues. The CDR3 loop is CASSYGGAGLGTDTQYF. In DNA, the CDR3 is TGTGCCAGCAGTTACGGAGGAGCGGGACTAGGGACAGATACGCAGTATTTT.

This clonotype was detected many times. This chain links TRBV7-2 with TRBJ2-7; D uncertain. Germline CDR1 reads SGHTA; CDR2 reads FQGNSA. This CDR3 is 13 amino acids long. The V end lost 2 bases, the J end lost 4 bases, and 9 bases lay between the germline ends. The CDR3 loop reads CASSLQGYYEQYF. The CDR3, as DNA: TGTGCCAGCAGCTTACAAGGTTATTACGAGCAGTACTTC.

The gene calls are TRBV5-1 and TRBJ2-2; no reliable D call. This CDR3 has 14 amino acids. Germline CDR1 and CDR2: SGHRS and YFSETQ. V dropped 5 bases and J dropped 4 bases, with 12 bases sitting between them. Here the CDR3 reads CASRDQEVTGELFF. The CDR3 region has the DNA TGCGCCAGCAGGGACCAAGAAGTCACCGGGGAGCTGTTTTTT.

This clonotype showed up many times. A read error may produce the germline difference seen at one junction end. The chain links TRBV7-7 to TRBJ2-3, with 7 nucleotides matching TRBD2. This CDR3 is 14 amino acids long. Germline-derived CDR1 and CDR2 are SSHAT and FNYEAQ (reference sequence). This CDR3 reads CASSPTSATDTQYF. The CDR3 DNA follows: TGTGCTAGCAGCCCTACTAGCGCCACAGATACGCAGTATTTT.

The chain carries TRBV7-9 and TRBJ2-4, with 8 bases fitting TRBD1. This CDR3 comprises 15 residues. Germline CDR1 and CDR2: SEHNR and FQNEAQ (reference sequence). V shed 0 bases and J 3 bases; nucleotides not matched to a gene: 1. Here the CDR3 DNA reads TGTGCCAGCAGCTTAGCCGGGACAGGCAAAAACATTCAGTACTTC. Translated: CASSLAGTGKNIQYF.

A word on this clonotype: This may arise from a read error, as a much more abundant clone is one base away. V gene TRBV20-1 combines with J gene TRBJ2-1, with 7 positions matching TRBD2. The germline V gene encodes CDR1 DFQATT and CDR2 SNEGSKA (reference sequence). Losses at the gene ends were 0 bases for V and 9 bases for J; bases not matched to a gene: 5. This CDR3 has 13 amino acids. The CDR3: CSARDTSVGEQFF. CDR3 DNA sequence: TGCAGTGCTAGAGATACTAGCGTCGGTGAGCAGTTCTTC.

This clonotype has ten or more counts. The CDR3 spells CSASSHNPSYEQYF. CDR3 bases: TGCAGTGCTAGCTCCCACAACCCCTCCTACGAGCAGTACTTC. The chain has TRBV20-1 and TRBJ2-7; D not resolved. Germline V lookup: CDR1 DFQATT, CDR2 SNEGSKA (reference sequence). V lost 3 bases to trimming and J lost 0 bases, with 12 bases between them. The CDR3 contains 14 residues.

This clonotype was detected ten times or more. The V and J genes are TRBV7-3 and TRBJ2-1, with TRBD2 matching over 8 bases. Germline assignment: CDR1 SGHTA and CDR2 FQGTGA. This CDR3 is 17 amino acids long. The V gene end was trimmed by 5 bases and the J gene end by 0 bases; junction bases not matched to a gene: 9. The DNA of the CDR3 is TGTGCCAGCAGCCTCGCGGGGACTAGAGGCTCCTACAATGAGCAGTTCTTC. Translated, it gives CASSLAGTRGSYNEQFF.

This chain connects TRBV20-1 to TRBJ2-4, with 12 bases aligning to TRBD2. V trimming: 6 bases; J trimming: 3 bases; junction bases outside the gene matches: 9. There are 16 residues in the CDR3. Germline V lookup: CDR1 DFQATT, CDR2 SNEGSKA (reference sequence). Here the CDR3 reads CSAKIWTSGDKNIQYF. The CDR3 bases are TGCAGTGCCAAGATATGGACTAGCGGGGACAAAAACATTCAGTACTTC.

The rearrangement uses TRBV29-1 and TRBJ2-2; a possible D gene is TRBD2 (5 bases). Deletions cut 1 base from V and 3 bases from J, with 9 bases between. Per the germline V gene, CDR1 is SQVTM and CDR2 is ANQGSEA. The CDR3 is 14 amino acids. This CDR3 reads CSVEVTTHTGELFF. CDR3 nucleotides: TGCAGCGTTGAAGTGACTACACACACCGGGGAGCTGTTTTTT.

The V call is TRBV7-2, the J call TRBJ2-7; D is perhaps TRBD1 (6 bases). Germline CDR1 SGHTA, CDR2 FQGNSA. The CDR3 covers 14 residues. V was pared by 5 bases and J by 3 bases, with 14 bases between. Here the CDR3 reads CASSTGSRVYEQYF. The CDR3 DNA reads TGTGCCAGCAGCACAGGGTCCCGGGTCTACGAGCAGTACTTC.

This clonotype was detected a few times. The chain employs TRBV29-1 and TRBJ1-5, with D unresolved. V was pared by 6 bases and J by 3 bases, with 12 bases between. CDR3 length equals 13 residues. Germline lookup yields CDR1 SQVTM and CDR2 ANQGSEA. Here the CDR3 reads CSVADGNNQPQHF. Written as DNA, the CDR3 is TGCAGCGTCGCGGACGGGAACAATCAGCCCCAGCATTTT.

In this sample, this clonotype turned up many times. The chain links TRBV12-3 or TRBV12-4 to TRBJ2-2, with D maybe TRBD2 (5 bases). The CDR3 has 15 residues. The germline V and J ends were trimmed by 2 bases and 3 bases, with 10 bases remaining between them. CDR3 in amino acids: CASSLRSGDTGELFF. Here the CDR3 DNA reads TGTGCCAGCAGTTTAAGGAGCGGTGACACCGGGGAGCTGTTTTTT.

The gene calls are TRBV7-9 and TRBJ2-7, with TRBD1 as a possible D gene (5 bases). The CDR3 contains 12 residues. Germline CDR1 reads SEHNR; CDR2 reads FQNEAQ (reference sequence). V lost 3 bases to trimming and J lost 6 bases, with 9 bases between them. CDR3 DNA: TGTGCCAGCAGCTTTACAGGATCCGAGCAGTACTTC. Amino acid sequence: CASSFTGSEQYF.